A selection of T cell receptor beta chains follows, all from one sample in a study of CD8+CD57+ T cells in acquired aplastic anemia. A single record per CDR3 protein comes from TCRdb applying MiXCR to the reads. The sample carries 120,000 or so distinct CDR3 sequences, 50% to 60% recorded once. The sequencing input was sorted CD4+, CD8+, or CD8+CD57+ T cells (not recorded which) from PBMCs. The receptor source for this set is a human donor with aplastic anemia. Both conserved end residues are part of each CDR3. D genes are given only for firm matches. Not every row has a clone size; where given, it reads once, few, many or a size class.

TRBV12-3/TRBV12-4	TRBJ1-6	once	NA	CASSSGRFQREGPLHF	TGTGCCAGCAGTTCGGGACGGTTCCAGCGTGAAGGGCCCCTCCACTTT
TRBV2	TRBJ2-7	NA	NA	CASKDSTYGQYF	TGTGCCAGCAAGGACTCCACCTACGGGCAGTACTTC
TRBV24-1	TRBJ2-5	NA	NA	CATSDLQEETQYF	TGTGCCACCAGTGATTTGCAGGAAGAGACCCAGTACTTC
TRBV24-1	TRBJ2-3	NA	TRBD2	CATSDLLAEQYF	TGTGCCACCAGTGACCTACTAGCGGAGCAGTATTTT
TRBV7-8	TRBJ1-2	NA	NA	CASSLVRGYGYTF	TGTGCCAGCAGCTTAGTCAGAGGCTATGGCTACACCTTC
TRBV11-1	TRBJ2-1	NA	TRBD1	CASSLVTGATNEQFF	TGTGCCAGCAGCTTAGTGACAGGGGCCACCAATGAGCAGTTCTTC
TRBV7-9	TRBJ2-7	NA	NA	CASSLMSSYEQYF	TGTGCCAGCAGCTTAATGAGCTCCTACGAGCAGTACTTC
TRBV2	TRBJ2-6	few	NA	CASSEAVTGANVLTF	TGTGCCAGCAGTGAAGCGGTGACCGGGGCCAACGTCCTGACTTTC
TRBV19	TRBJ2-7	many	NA	CASSTPWAPNEQYF	TGTGCCAGTAGTACCCCTTGGGCTCCTAACGAGCAGTACTTC
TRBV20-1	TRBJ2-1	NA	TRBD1	CSAGQFNEQFF	TGCAGTGCGGGACAGTTCAATGAGCAGTTCTTC
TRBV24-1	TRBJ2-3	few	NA	CATSDLLESDTQYF	TGTGCCACCAGTGATTTGCTGGAGTCAGATACGCAGTATTTT
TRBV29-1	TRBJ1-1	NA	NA	CSAVTGATNTEAFF	TGCAGCGCGGTTACAGGAGCCACGAACACTGAAGCTTTCTTT
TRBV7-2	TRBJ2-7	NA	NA	CASSLGLLSYEQYF	TGTGCCAGCAGCTTGGGACTCTTGTCCTACGAGCAGTACTTC
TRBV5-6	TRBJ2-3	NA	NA	CASSGRMVLGADTQYF	TGTGCCAGCAGCGGACGGATGGTGCTCGGGGCAGATACGCAGTATTTT
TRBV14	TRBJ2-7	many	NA	CASSRRMTGPLHDEQYF	TGTGCCAGCAGCCGAAGGATGACAGGCCCCCTTCATGACGAGCAGTACTTC
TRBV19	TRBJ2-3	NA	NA	CASSNYRSTDTHYF	TGTGCCAGTAGTAATTACAGGAGCACAGATACGCATTATTTT
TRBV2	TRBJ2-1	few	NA	CASSIYNEQFF	TGTGCCAGCAGCATATACAATGAGCAGTTCTTC
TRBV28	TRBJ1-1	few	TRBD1	CASIQGTNTEAFF	TGTGCCAGCATACAGGGGACGAACACTGAAGCTTTCTTT
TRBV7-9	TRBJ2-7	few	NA	CASTPRDGPYEQYF	TGTGCCAGCACCCCACGGGACGGACCCTACGAGCAGTACTTC
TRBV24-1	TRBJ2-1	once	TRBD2	CATSASRGGWDEQFF	TGTGCCACCAGTGCGTCGCGGGGGGGCTGGGATGAGCAGTTCTTC
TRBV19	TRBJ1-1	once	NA	CASSSRRDGNTEAFF	TGTGCCAGTAGTTCTCGCCGGGACGGGAACACTGAAGCTTTCTTT
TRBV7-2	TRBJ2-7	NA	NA	CASSLRSPYEQYF	TGTGCCAGCAGCTTACGGAGTCCCTACGAGCAGTACTTC
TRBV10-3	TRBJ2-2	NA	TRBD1	CAIARDSNGELFF	TGTGCCATCGCCCGGGACAGTAACGGGGAGCTGTTTTTT
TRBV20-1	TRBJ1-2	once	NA	CSARVQGTVDGYTF	TGCAGTGCTAGGGTACAGGGTACGGTGGATGGCTACACCTTC
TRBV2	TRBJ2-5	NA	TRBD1	CASSERTGGETQYF	TGTGCCAGCAGTGAACGGACAGGGGGCGAGACCCAGTACTTC
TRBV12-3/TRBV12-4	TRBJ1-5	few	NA	CASSFEHNQPQHF	TGTGCCAGCAGTTTCGAACACAATCAGCCCCAGCATTTT
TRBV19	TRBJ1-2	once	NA	CASSEGRLTNYGYTF	TGTGCCAGTAGTGAGGGACGGCTTACTAACTATGGCTACACCTTC
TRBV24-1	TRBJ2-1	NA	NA	CATSGVLPHTLNEQFF	TGTGCCACCAGTGGCGTCCTACCTCATACTTTAAATGAGCAGTTCTTC
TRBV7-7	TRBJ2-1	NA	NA	CASSSSSGGHNEQFF	TGTGCTAGCAGCTCGTCAAGTGGGGGGCACAATGAGCAGTTCTTC
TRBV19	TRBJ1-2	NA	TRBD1	CASSVTGPYGYTF	TGTGCCAGTAGCGTGACAGGGCCCTATGGCTACACCTTC
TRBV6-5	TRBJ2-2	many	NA	CASGTGELFF	TGTGCCAGCGGTACCGGGGAGCTGTTTTTT
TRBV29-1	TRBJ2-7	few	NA	CSVEGRGYEQYF	TGCAGCGTTGAAGGCAGGGGCTACGAGCAGTACTTC
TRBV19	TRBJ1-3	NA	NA	CAGLSGNTIYF	TGTGCCGGCCTCTCTGGAAACACCATATATTTT
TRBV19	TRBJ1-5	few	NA	CASSIKVDQPQHF	TGTGCCAGTAGTATAAAGGTGGATCAGCCCCAGCATTTT
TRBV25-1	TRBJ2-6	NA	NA	CASSGASSGANVLTF	TGTGCCAGCAGTGGGGCTAGCTCTGGGGCCAACGTCCTGACTTTC
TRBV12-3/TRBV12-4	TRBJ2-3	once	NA	CASSPPYPQDSSTDTQYF	TGTGCCAGCAGCCCGCCTTACCCGCAGGACAGCAGCACAGATACGCAGTATTTT
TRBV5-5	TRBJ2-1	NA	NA	CASSRRTEYNEQFF	TGTGCCAGCAGCCGCCGGACAGAATACAATGAGCAGTTCTTC
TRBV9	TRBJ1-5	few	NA	CASSVEGQPQHF	TGTGCCAGCAGCGTAGAGGGACAGCCCCAGCATTTT
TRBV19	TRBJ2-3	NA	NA	CASKHNSLRPRTDTQYF	TGTGCCAGTAAACATAACTCTTTGCGGCCGCGCACAGATACGCAGTATTTT
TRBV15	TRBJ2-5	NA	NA	CATSRDVGWKTQYF	TGTGCCACCAGCAGAGATGTGGGGTGGAAGACCCAGTACTTC
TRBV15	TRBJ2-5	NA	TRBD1	CATSIGTVQETQYF	TGTGCCACCAGCATCGGGACAGTCCAAGAGACCCAGTACTTC
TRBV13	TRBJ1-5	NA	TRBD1	CASSFGHRGAQPQHF	TGTGCCAGCAGCTTCGGACACAGGGGGGCTCAGCCCCAGCATTTT
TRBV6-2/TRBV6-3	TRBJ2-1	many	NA	CASSTWGSRDEQFF	TGTGCCAGCAGTACGTGGGGGAGTCGCGACGAGCAGTTCTTC
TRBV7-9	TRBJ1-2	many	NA	CASSRPTDSYGYTF	TGTGCCAGCAGCCGCCCGACAGACAGCTATGGCTACACCTTC
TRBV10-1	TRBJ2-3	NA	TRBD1	CASSEAGQGIDTQYF	TGCGCCAGCAGTGAAGCGGGACAGGGGATAGATACGCAGTATTTT
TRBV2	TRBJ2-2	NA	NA	CASTYQGWGGELFF	TGTGCCAGCACCTACCAGGGCTGGGGCGGGGAGCTGTTTTTT
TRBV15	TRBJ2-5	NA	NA	CATSRDGGGETQYF	TGTGCCACCAGCAGAGATGGGGGAGGAGAGACCCAGTACTTC
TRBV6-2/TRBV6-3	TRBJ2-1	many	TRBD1	CASSYADRHEQFF	TGTGCCAGCAGTTACGCGGACAGGCATGAGCAGTTCTTC
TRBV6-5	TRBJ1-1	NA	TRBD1	CASSFGTGNTEAFF	TGTGCCAGCAGTTTCGGGACAGGGAACACTGAAGCTTTCTTT
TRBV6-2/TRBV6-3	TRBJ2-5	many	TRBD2	CASGPGRGVKTQYF	TGTGCCAGCGGTCCAGGGCGGGGGGTAAAGACCCAGTACTTC
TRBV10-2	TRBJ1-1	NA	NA	CASRHDRNTEAFF	TGCGCCAGCAGGCACGACAGGAACACTGAAGCTTTCTTT
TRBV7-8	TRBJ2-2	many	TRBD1	CASSLARQGARNTGELFF	TGTGCCAGCAGCTTAGCGCGGCAGGGGGCCCGTAACACCGGGGAGCTGTTTTTT
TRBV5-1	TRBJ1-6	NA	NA	CASSPGQRNSPLHF	TGCGCCAGCAGCCCCGGACAGAGAAATTCACCCCTCCACTTT
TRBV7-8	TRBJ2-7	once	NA	CASSLDLGVIYEQYF	TGTGCCAGCAGCTTAGATCTGGGGGTAATCTACGAGCAGTACTTC
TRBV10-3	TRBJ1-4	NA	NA	CAIRKQGSNEKLFF	TGTGCCATCAGAAAACAGGGTAGTAATGAAAAACTGTTTTTT
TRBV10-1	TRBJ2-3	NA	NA	CASSPSSTDTQYF	TGCGCCAGCAGTCCGAGTAGCACAGATACGCAGTATTTT
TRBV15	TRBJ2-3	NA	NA	CATSRSTLADTQYF	TGTGCCACCAGCAGATCCACCTTGGCAGATACGCAGTATTTT